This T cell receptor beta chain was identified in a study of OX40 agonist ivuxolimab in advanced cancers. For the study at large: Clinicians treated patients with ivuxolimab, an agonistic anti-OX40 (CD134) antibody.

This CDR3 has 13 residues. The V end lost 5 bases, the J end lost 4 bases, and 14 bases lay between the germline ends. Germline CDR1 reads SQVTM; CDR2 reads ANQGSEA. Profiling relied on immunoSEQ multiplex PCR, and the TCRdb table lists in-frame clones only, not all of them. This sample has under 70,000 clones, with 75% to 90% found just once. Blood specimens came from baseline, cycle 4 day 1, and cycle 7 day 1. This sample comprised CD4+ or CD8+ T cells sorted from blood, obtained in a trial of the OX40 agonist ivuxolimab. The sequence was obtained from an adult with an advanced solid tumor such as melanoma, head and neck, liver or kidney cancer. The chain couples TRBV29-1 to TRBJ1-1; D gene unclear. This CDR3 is CSVIRVVRTEAFF. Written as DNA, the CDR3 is TGCAGCGTTATAAGGGTCGTGCGCACTGAAGCTTTCTTT.